This T cell receptor beta chain is drawn from a study of blood T cell repertoires in COVID-19. At the level of the study: Both acute and convalescent COVID-19 samples were obtained from the United States, Italy and Spain. PBMCs, B-cell-depleted T cells, or T cells provided the cDNA or gDNA that made up the material.

There are 11 residues in the CDR3. Germline V gene data show CDR1 as MDHEN and CDR2 as SYDVKM. Trimming shortened V by 6 bases and J by 6 bases, and 8 bases separated the two germline ends. In the authors' methods: Counts of nucleated cells, estimated from reference gene primer amplification, were obtained. The repertoire was sequenced with immunoSEQ multiplex PCR; TCRdb's copy has only in-frame clones and lacks some. The V and J calls and the clone size are those of that table, but D and trimming were determined from the DNA. The table lists about 83,000 clones, around 80% of them singletons. This clone was observed a single time.

The TCR comes from a woman older than 75 with acute or convalescent COVID-19. This chain connects TRBV28 to TRBJ1-2; D perhaps matches TRBD1 (6 bases). Sequences were obtained from peripheral blood. The CDR3 loop is CASSTGNGYTF. The CDR3 nucleotides read TGTGCCAGCAGCACAGGGAATGGCTACACCTTC.